Described below is a single T cell receptor beta chain sequence and its context. This specimen comes from a study of CD8 T cells in ankylosing spondylitis. MiXCR, run by TCRdb on the 5' RACE reads, gives a single entry per CDR3 protein. Of around 300,000 distinct CDR3 sequences in the sample, under 14% were seen once. CDR3 length: 17 amino acids. CDR1 and CDR2 (germline): KGHSH, LQKENI. Trimming removed 3 bases at V and 0 bases at J, with 15 bases between. The origin of this receptor is a female donor with ankylosing spondylitis or in good health (not recorded which). The rearrangement uses TRBV18 and TRBJ1-3, with no clear D. The sample taken for sequencing was blood, either unsorted or a sorted T cell fraction (not recorded which). The CDR3 protein is CASSPTGLGSSGNTIYF. CDR3 coding DNA: TGTGCCAGCTCACCCACGGGCCTGGGCAGCTCTGGAAACACCATATATTTT.